The entry that follows covers one T cell receptor (beta chain) sequence. This specimen comes from a study of blood T cell repertoires in COVID-19. CDR1 and CDR2 from the germline V gene are KGHSH and LQKENI. V lost 3 bases and J 6 bases, leaving 6 bases between the germline ends. There are 12 residues in the CDR3. Methods used by the authors: Reference gene primer amplification in the assay estimated nucleated cell counts. TCRdb's table, derived via immunoSEQ multiplex PCR, lists solely in-frame clones and lacks some. Clone size and V and J calls were adopted from that table, with D and trimming inferred from the DNA. The table includes fewer than 400,000 clones, 90% detected once. Participants' own reports of clinical history determined their cohort assignment.

Sequenced input: PBMCs or T cells enriched from blood (not recorded which). This receptor was obtained from a woman younger than 45 who had been exposed to COVID-19. This chain uses TRBV18 with TRBJ2-1; D gene uncertain. The CDR3 loop reads CASSPYGNEQFF. The CDR3 DNA follows: TGTGCCAGCTCACCCTACGGCAATGAGCAGTTCTTC.